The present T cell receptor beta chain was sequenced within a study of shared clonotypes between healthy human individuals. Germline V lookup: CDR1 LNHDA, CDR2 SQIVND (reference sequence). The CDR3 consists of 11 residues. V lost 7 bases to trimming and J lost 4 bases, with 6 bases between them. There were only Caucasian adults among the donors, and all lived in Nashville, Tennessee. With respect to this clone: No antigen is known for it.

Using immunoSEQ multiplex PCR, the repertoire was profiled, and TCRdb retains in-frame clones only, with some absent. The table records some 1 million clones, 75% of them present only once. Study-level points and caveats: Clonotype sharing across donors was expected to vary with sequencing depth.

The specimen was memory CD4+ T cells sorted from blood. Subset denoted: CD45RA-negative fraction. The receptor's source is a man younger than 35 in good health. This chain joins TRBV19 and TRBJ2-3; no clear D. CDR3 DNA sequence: TGTGCCAGTAAAAATTCAGATACGCAGTATTTT. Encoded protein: CASKNSDTQYF.